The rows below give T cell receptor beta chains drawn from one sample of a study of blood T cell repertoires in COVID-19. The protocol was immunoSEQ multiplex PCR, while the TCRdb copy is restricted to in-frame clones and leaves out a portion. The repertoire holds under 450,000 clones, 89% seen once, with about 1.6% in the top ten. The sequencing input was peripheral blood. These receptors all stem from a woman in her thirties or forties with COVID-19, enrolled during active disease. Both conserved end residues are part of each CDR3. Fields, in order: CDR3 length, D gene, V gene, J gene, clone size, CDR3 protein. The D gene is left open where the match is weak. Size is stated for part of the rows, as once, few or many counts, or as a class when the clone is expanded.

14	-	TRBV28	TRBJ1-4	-	CASSLGATNEKLFF
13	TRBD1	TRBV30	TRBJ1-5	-	CAWGQGGNQPQHF
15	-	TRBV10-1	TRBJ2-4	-	CASSARGTAKNIQYF
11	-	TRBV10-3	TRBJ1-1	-	CATEQGGLAFF
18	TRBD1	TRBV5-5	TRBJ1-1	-	CASSSLENWTGANTEAFF
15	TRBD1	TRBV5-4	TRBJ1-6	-	CASSAGQGGNSPLHF
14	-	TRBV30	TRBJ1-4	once	CAWSRTTTNEKLFF
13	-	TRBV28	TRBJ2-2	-	CASTGRVTGELFF
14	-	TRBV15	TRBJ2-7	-	CATSREDRSYEQYF
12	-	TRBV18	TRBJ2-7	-	CASSLNGDEQYF
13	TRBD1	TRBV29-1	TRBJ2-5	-	CSVGQGHQETQYF
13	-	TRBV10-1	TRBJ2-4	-	CASTWGEEDIQYF
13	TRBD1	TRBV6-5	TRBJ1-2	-	CASRQTGDYGYTF
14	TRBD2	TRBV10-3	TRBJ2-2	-	CANSLAGDTGELFF
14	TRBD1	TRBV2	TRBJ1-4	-	CASSRQGAGEKLFF
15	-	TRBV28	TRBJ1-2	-	CASSLLGAILYGYTF
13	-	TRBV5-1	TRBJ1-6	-	CASSPDYNSPLHF
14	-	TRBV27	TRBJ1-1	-	CASSWQGTNTEAFF
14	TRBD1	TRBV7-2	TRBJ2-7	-	CASSLATGEEEQYF
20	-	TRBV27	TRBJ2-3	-	CASRREFRTPSRGSADTQYF
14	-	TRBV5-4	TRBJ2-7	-	CASSLGQGLYEQYF
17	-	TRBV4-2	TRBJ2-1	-	CASSQVGGEWGNNEQFF